The source of this TCR beta chain is a study of cytomegalovirus exposure and HLA in healthy donors. Overall study: HLA-typed donors were the source of about 90 million unique TCRs held in an early data release. Study findings and constraints: In a later analysis, TCR beta V- and J-gene trimming was associated with a missense DCLRE1C variant.

Concerning this clone itself: Its antigen is unknown.

Germline V gives CDR1 MNHEY, CDR2 SMNVEV (reference sequence). The CDR3 has 14 amino acids. Losses at the gene ends were 4 bases for V and 4 bases for J; bases not matched to a gene: 3. PCR was performed using 60 Vbeta and 13 Jbeta primers. TCRdb keeps only in-frame clones here, not all; method: immunoSEQ multiplex PCR. The data hold approximately 150,000 clones, with 55% to 70% observed a single time. The J gene is TRBJ1-2, the V gene TRBV27; 10 bases fit TRBD1. This clonotype originated in a woman aged 40 to 50 in good health and CMV-seropositive. The source material was PBMCs. CDR3 coding DNA: TGTGCCAGCAGTTGGGACAGGGGCTCCTATGGCTACACCTTC. As protein: CASSWDRGSYGYTF.